The rows below give T cell receptor beta chains drawn from one sample of a study of cytotoxic CD8 clonotypes in ibrutinib-treated CLL. Assay: immunoSEQ multiplex PCR; the TCRdb copy retains only in-frame clones and omits some. The sample lists 130,000 to 150,000 clones; about four fifths were seen once. The sample here was PBMCs, taken after 12 months of ibrutinib treatment. The receptors were sampled from a human donor with chronic lymphocytic leukemia. The CDR3 runs from the conserved cysteine through the conserved F or W. D genes are given only for firm matches. Size values are once, few and many counts, or a class for expanded clones, and some rows have none.

V gene	clone size	D gene	J gene	CDR3 DNA	CDR3 protein
TRBV27	few	-	TRBJ2-7	TGTGCCAGTTCCTTAGCGGAAACCTACGAGCAGTACTTC	CASSLAETYEQYF
TRBV27	-	-	TRBJ1-5	TGTGCCAGCAGTGTGGGGCTGGCTCAGCCCCAGCATTTT	CASSVGLAQPQHF
TRBV11-2	once	-	TRBJ2-7	TGTGCCAGCAGCGGGGCTGGGGGCGGGAGATTCCACGAGCAGTACTTC	CASSGAGGGRFHEQYF
TRBV5-6	-	-	TRBJ2-7	TGTGCCAGCAACGTTCAAGAATACGAGCAGTACTTC	CASNVQEYEQYF
TRBV5-4	once	-	TRBJ1-2	TGTGCCAGCAGCTCTATGGTCCTGTATGGCTACACCTTC	CASSSMVLYGYTF
TRBV27	-	TRBD2	TRBJ2-1	TGTGCCAGCAGTCTGACTAGCTGGAATGAGCAGTTCTTC	CASSLTSWNEQFF
TRBV7-9	-	TRBD1	TRBJ2-7	TGTGCCAGCAGCAGTGAGGACAGGGTCTACGAGCAGTACTTC	CASSSEDRVYEQYF
TRBV7-9	-	-	TRBJ2-2	TGTGCCAGCGAGAACACCGGGGAGCTGTTTTTT	CASENTGELFF
TRBV19	-	TRBD1	TRBJ1-5	TGTGCCAGTAGTATCGGTGGACAGGGTCGCAATCAGCCCCAGCATTTT	CASSIGGQGRNQPQHF
TRBV29-1	-	-	TRBJ2-3	TGCAGCGCAGCGGCAGGGGCGGTAGATACGCAGTATTTT	CSAAAGAVDTQYF
TRBV10-3	-	-	TRBJ1-1	TGTGCCATCAGTGAGGACAGAATGAACACTGAAGCTTTCTTT	CAISEDRMNTEAFF
TRBV7-6	-	TRBD1	TRBJ1-1	TGTGCCAGCAGCTTGGCCCCAGACAGGGTTGGAAGCGAAGCTTTCTTT	CASSLAPDRVGSEAFF
TRBV5-1	-	-	TRBJ2-7	TGCGCCAGCACCCCGGGCCCTGGGAACTACGAGCAGTACTTC	CASTPGPGNYEQYF
TRBV19	-	-	TRBJ2-3	TGTGCCAGCAGACTGGGTCGTACAGATACGCAGTATTTT	CASRLGRTDTQYF
TRBV5-6	-	-	TRBJ2-7	TGTGCCAGCAGCTTGGGTCGCTACGAGCAGTACTTC	CASSLGRYEQYF
TRBV4-2	-	-	TRBJ1-1	TGTGCCAGCAGCCAAGTTGTGTCCGGACAGAACACTGAAGCTTTCTTT	CASSQVVSGQNTEAFF
TRBV5-1	-	TRBD1	TRBJ2-1	TGCGCCAGCAGCTTGGTGGGGACAGGGGTAGAGCAGTTCTTC	CASSLVGTGVEQFF
TRBV23-1	once	-	TRBJ1-2	TGCGCCAGCAGCCCCCAGAGAGGGCGGCCGTTTTTGAAGAACTATGGCTACACCTTC	CASSPQRGRPFLKNYGYTF
TRBV7-9	-	-	TRBJ1-3	TGTGCCAGCAGCTTGGACGGGATCCCAGGGGACACCATATATTTT	CASSLDGIPGDTIYF
TRBV11-3	-	-	TRBJ2-1	TGTGCCAGCAGCTCCCACAGGGCCCCTTCCAACAATGAGCAGTTCTTC	CASSSHRAPSNNEQFF
TRBV27	-	-	TRBJ2-7	TGTGCCAGCAGTGACGTCGGGCTGTACGAGCAGTACTTC	CASSDVGLYEQYF
TRBV27	-	TRBD1	TRBJ1-2	TGTGCCAGCAGTTTGACAGGGAACTATGGCTACACCTTC	CASSLTGNYGYTF
TRBV30	-	-	TRBJ2-5	TGTGCCTGGAGTGTATTTGGGGGGCTGGGAGAGACCCAGTACTTC	CAWSVFGGLGETQYF
TRBV29-1	-	-	TRBJ2-2	TGCAGCGTTGCAGGGAACACCGGGGAGCTGTTTTTT	CSVAGNTGELFF
TRBV19	-	-	TRBJ1-5	TGTGCCAGTAGTATAGACAGGGCAGCGGGTAGCAATCAGCCCCAGCATTTT	CASSIDRAAGSNQPQHF
TRBV11-2	once	-	TRBJ2-7	TGTGCCAGCAGCTCGAATAGCGGATCCTACGAGCAGTACTTC	CASSSNSGSYEQYF
TRBV7-6	-	-	TRBJ2-3	TGTGCCAGCAGCCTGTATAGGGCAGATACGCAGTATTTT	CASSLYRADTQYF
TRBV6-5	-	-	TRBJ1-5	TGTGCCAGCAGTTACTCGAGTCAGGGGAATCAGCCCCAGCATTTT	CASSYSSQGNQPQHF
TRBV15	-	-	TRBJ2-7	TGTGCCACCAGCCCAGCCCGGGGCTACGAGCAGTACTTC	CATSPARGYEQYF
TRBV7-8	-	-	TRBJ2-3	TGTGCCAGCAGCTTATGGGGTGGGAGGTACACAGATACGCAGTATTTT	CASSLWGGRYTDTQYF
TRBV9	-	TRBD1	TRBJ2-2	TGTGCCAGCAGCGGGTGGGACAGGACGAACACCGGGGAGCTGTTTTTT	CASSGWDRTNTGELFF
TRBV25-1	once	-	TRBJ2-1	TGTGCCAGCAGTTTTAGTGTCGATGAGCAGTTCTTC	CASSFSVDEQFF
TRBV18	-	-	TRBJ1-1	TGTGCCAGCTCACCACGTTTGGCAGGGACGAACACTGAAGCTTTCTTT	CASSPRLAGTNTEAFF
TRBV11-2	-	-	TRBJ2-7	TGTGCCAGCAGCTTGGCATTATCCTACGAGCAGTACTTC	CASSLALSYEQYF
TRBV6-1	-	TRBD2	TRBJ2-7	TGTGCCAGCAGAGGACTAGCGGGTATATACGAGCAGTACTTC	CASRGLAGIYEQYF
TRBV4-3	-	-	TRBJ2-3	TGCGCCAGCAGCCAACCGAGATCATCTAGCACAGATACGCAGTATTTT	CASSQPRSSSTDTQYF
TRBV7-8	-	-	TRBJ1-1	TGTGCCAGCAGCCCGGCCCTAGCGGGGTCCACTGAAGCTTTCTTT	CASSPALAGSTEAFF
TRBV10-3	few	TRBD2	TRBJ2-7	TGTGCCATCAGGCGACTAGCGGGGGCCTACGAGCAGTACTTC	CAIRRLAGAYEQYF
TRBV4-1	-	-	TRBJ1-1	TGCGCCAGCAGCCAAGAACAGGGAATCTCTGAAGCTTTCTTT	CASSQEQGISEAFF
TRBV2	-	-	TRBJ2-2	TGTGCCAGCAGTGAAGCGCGACTACTAGAGACATTGAACACCGGGGAGCTGTTTTTT	CASSEARLLETLNTGELFF
TRBV6-1	-	-	TRBJ2-5	TGTGCCAGCAAGAGGGGCCCGGGGCAAGAGACCCAGTACTTC	CASKRGPGQETQYF
TRBV6-4	-	TRBD2	TRBJ2-1	TGTGCCAGCAGTGACTATAGCGGGAGGGCCTACAATGAGCAGTTCTTC	CASSDYSGRAYNEQFF
TRBV7-2	-	-	TRBJ1-1	TGTGCCAGCAGGCAGGGGCTGAACACTGAAGCTTTCTTT	CASRQGLNTEAFF
TRBV13	-	TRBD2	TRBJ2-4	TGTGCCAGCAGCGCCGGGACTAGCGGGAGCCTAGTGTACTTC	CASSAGTSGSLVYF
TRBV6-5	-	TRBD1	TRBJ1-1	TGTGCCAGCAGGAAGGGGGCGTGGGACCGTCCGGACTTT	CASRKGAWDRPDF
TRBV28	-	TRBD2	TRBJ2-1	TGTGCCAGCACTTGGGGCGGGAGGGCAACCAATCGGCTCGAGCAGTTCTTC	CASTWGGRATNRLEQFF
TRBV10-3	-	TRBD1	TRBJ1-1	TGTGCCATCAGTGAGTTTGCCCCCGGGACAGGGGTGGTGAACACTGAAGCTTTCTTT	CAISEFAPGTGVVNTEAFF
TRBV7-8	-	TRBD2	TRBJ2-2	TGTGCCAGCAGCGCGCCTAGCGGGTACCCCACCGGGGAGCTGTTTTTT	CASSAPSGYPTGELFF
TRBV15	-	TRBD1	TRBJ2-2	TGTGCCACCAGCAGAGATAATAGAGGGGGCTGGGGCGGGGAGCTGTTTTTT	CATSRDNRGGWGGELFF
TRBV11-2	-	-	TRBJ2-5	TGTGCCAGCAGCTTAGTCTCTTGGACCACCGGGGAGACCCAGTACTTC	CASSLVSWTTGETQYF
TRBV15	few	-	TRBJ2-6	TGTGCCACCAGCAGAGAGAAGGCGGGCGACGGGGCCAACGTCCTGACTTTC	CATSREKAGDGANVLTF
TRBV27	-	-	TRBJ1-1	TGTGCCAGCAGTGTATCGAGGCTACGGAACACTGAAGCTTTCTTT	CASSVSRLRNTEAFF
TRBV5-1	-	TRBD2	TRBJ2-7	TGCGCCAGCAGCTTGGGACTAGCGGAAAGCTCCTACGAGCAGTACTTC	CASSLGLAESSYEQYF
TRBV5-4	-	-	TRBJ2-5	TGTGCCAGCAGCTTTGCGGGGCAAGAGACCCAGTACTTC	CASSFAGQETQYF
TRBV4-1	-	TRBD2	TRBJ2-2	TGCGCCAGCAGCCTGAATAGCGGGAGCTCGGCCGGGGAGCTGTTTTTT	CASSLNSGSSAGELFF
TRBV6-1	-	-	TRBJ2-7	TGTGCCAGCAGTACGATTGGGGGAGACTACGAGCAGTACTTC	CASSTIGGDYEQYF
TRBV27	-	-	TRBJ2-7	TGTGCCAGCAGTTTATCTTCGGCAGGGGGGTCCTACGAGCAGTACTTC	CASSLSSAGGSYEQYF
TRBV4-2	-	TRBD2	TRBJ2-5	TGTGCCAGCAGCCAATACGATAGGGGCGGGAGTTCTGGGGAGACCCAGTACTTC	CASSQYDRGGSSGETQYF
TRBV14	-	-	TRBJ2-7	TGTGCCAGCAGCCGCGGACAGTCTGTCGTCTACGAGCAGTACTTC	CASSRGQSVVYEQYF